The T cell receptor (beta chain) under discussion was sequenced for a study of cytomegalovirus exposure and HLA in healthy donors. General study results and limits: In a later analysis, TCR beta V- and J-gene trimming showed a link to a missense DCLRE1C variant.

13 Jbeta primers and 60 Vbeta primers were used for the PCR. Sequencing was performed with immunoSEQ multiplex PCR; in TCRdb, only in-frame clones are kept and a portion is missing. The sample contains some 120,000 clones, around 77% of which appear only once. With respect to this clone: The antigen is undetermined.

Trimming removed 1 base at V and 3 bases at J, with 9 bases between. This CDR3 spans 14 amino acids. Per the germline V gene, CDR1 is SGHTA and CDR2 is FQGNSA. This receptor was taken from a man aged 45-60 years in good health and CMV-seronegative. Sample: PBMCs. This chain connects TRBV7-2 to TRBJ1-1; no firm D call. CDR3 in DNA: TGTGCCAGCAGCTTAGGCTGGAGGGACACTGAAGCTTTCTTT. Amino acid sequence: CASSLGWRDTEAFF.